This TCR beta chain was documented in a study of regulatory T cells in long-lasting Graves disease. General observations from the study: Newly diagnosed patients had higher TCR diversity than persistent Graves' patients did.

With iRepertoire HTBI primers and Arm-PCR of CDR3 regions, TCR beta libraries were built. In the original workflow: Taken together, the samples had around 60 TRBV and more than 11 TRBJ segments identified. MiXCR, applied by TCRdb to the multiplex PCR reads, yields one record per CDR3 protein. The V and J calls were determined by TCRdb, not by the authors. The repertoire holds roughly 500,000 distinct CDR3 sequences, with 12% as singletons. V shed 0 bases and J shed 5 bases, with 7 bases lying between them. Germline CDR1 is SQVTM and CDR2 is ANQGSEA. The CDR3 length is 13 residues. Time point of the sample: newly diagnosed GD, antithyroid drugs for less than 3 months. PBMC RNA was the source of the TCR library. The patient group derived from an endocrinology department in Xi'an, China. With respect to this clonotype: Antigen specificity is unknown.

This sample was shared with a second study, whose subject was T cells in Graves' hyperthyroidism and ophthalmopathy.

This clonotype originated in a young woman with Graves disease. The chain has TRBV29-1 and TRBJ1-4; the D gene is possibly TRBD1 (6 bases). The sample was peripheral blood mononuclear cells (PBMCs), taken at new diagnosis, from a patient treated with antithyroid drugs. The CDR3 loop reads CSVEETGNEKLFF. For the CDR3, the DNA is TGCAGCGTTGAAGAAACAGGGAATGAAAAACTGTTTTTT.